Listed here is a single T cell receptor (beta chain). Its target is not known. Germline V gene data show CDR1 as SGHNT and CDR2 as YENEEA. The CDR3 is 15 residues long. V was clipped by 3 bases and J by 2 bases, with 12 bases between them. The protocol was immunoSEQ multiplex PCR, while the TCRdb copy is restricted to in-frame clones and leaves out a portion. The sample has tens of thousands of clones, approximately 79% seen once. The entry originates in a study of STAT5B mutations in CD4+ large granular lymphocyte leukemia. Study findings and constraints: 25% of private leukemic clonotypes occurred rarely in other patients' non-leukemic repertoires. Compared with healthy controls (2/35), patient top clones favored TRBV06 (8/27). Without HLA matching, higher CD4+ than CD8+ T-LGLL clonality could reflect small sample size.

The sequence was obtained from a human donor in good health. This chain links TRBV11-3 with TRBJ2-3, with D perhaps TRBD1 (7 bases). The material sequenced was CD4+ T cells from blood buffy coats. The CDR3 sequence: CASSLAGGSTDTQYF. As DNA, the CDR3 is TGTGCCAGCAGCTTGGCAGGGGGGTCCACAGATACGCAGTATTTT. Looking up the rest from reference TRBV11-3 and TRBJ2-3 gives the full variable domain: EAGVVQSPRYKIIEKKQPVAFWCNPISGHNTLYWYLQNLGQGPELLIRYENEEAVDDSQLPKDRFSAERLKGVDSTLKIQPAELGDSAVYLCASSLAGGSTDTQYFGPGTRLTVL.